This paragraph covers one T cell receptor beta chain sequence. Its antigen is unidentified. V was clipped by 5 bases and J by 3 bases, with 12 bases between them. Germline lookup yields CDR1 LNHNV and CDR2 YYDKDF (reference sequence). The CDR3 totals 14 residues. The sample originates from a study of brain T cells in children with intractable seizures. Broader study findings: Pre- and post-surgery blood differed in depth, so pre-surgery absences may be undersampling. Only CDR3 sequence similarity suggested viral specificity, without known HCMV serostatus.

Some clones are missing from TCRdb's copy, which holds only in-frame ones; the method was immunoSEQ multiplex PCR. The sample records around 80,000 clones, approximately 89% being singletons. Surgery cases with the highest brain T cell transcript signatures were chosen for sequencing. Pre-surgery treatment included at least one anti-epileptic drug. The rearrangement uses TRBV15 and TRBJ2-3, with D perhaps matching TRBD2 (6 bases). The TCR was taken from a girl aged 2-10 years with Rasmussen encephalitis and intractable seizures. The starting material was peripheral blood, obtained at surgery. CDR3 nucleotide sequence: TGTGCCACCAGCCGTATGCGGGGTACAGATACGCAGTATTTT. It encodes CATSRMRGTDTQYF.